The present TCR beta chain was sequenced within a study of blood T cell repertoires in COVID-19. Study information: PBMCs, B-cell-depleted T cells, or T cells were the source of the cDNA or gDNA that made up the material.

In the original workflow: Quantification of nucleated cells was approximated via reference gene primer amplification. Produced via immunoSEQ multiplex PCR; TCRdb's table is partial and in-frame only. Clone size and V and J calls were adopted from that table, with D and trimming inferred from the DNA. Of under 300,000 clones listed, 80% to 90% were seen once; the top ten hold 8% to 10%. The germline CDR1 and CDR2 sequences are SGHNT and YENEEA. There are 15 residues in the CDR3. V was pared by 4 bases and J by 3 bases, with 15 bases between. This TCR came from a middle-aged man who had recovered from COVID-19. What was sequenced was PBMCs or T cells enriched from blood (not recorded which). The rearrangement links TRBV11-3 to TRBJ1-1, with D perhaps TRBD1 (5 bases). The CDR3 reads CASSWGLQRDTEAFF. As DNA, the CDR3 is TGTGCCAGCAGCTGGGGACTTCAAAGGGACACTGAAGCTTTCTTT.